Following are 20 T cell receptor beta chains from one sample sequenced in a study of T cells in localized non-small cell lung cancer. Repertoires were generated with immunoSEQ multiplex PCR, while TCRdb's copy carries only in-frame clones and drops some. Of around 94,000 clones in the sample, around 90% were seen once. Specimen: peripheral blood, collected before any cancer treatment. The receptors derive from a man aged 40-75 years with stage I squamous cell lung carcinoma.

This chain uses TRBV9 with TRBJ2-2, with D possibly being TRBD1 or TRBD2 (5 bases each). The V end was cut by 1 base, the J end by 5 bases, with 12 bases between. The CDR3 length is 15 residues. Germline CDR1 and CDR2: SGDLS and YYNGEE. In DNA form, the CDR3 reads TGTGCCAGCAGCGTAAACCAGGGAGTAACCGGGGAGCTGTTTTTT. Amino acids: CASSVNQGVTGELFF.

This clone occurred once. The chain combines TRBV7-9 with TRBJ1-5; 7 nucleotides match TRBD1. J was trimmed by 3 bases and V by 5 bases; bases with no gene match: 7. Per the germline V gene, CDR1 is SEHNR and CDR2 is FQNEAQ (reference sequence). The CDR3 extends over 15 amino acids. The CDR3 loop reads CASSVGQAINQPQHF. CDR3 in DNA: TGTGCCAGCAGCGTCGGACAGGCGATCAATCAGCCCCAGCATTTT.

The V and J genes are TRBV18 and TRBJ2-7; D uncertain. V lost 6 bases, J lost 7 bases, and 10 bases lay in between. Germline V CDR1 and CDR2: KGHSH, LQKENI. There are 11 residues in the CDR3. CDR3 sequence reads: CASSSGLEQYF. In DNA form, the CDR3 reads TGTGCCAGCTCGTCGGGTCTGGAGCAGTACTTC.

The CDR3 region is CSIGDRRKGHTNTGELFF. The DNA of the CDR3 is TGCAGCATCGGGGACAGGCGAAAGGGACATACGAACACCGGGGAGCTGTTTTTT. The chain joins TRBV29-1 to TRBJ2-2, with 8 bases that match TRBD1. This CDR3 comprises 18 residues. The germline V gene encodes CDR1 SQVTM and CDR2 ANQGSEA. Unmatched junction bases numbered 17, after V lost 8 bases and J lost 0 bases.

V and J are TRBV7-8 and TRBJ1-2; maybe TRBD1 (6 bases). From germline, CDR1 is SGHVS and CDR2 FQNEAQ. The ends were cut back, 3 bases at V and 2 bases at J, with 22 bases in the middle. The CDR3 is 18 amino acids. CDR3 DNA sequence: TGTGCCAGCAGCTTGACCTTACAGGGATCTGCAGCGAACTATGGCTACACCTTC. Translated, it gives CASSLTLQGSAANYGYTF.

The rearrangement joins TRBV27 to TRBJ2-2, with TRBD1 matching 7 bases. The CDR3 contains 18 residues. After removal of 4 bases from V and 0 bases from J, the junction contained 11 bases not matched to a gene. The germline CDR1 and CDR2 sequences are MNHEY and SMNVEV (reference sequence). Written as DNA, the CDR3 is TGTGCCAGCAGTTCGAGGGACAGTCTGACCCCGAACACCGGGGAGCTGTTTTTT. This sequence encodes CASSSRDSLTPNTGELFF.

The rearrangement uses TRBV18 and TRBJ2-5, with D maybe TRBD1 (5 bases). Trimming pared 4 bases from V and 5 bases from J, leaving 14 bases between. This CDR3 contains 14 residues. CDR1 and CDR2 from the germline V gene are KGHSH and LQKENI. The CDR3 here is CASSRTRGRETQYF. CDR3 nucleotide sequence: TGTGCCAGCTCACGTACAAGGGGAAGGGAGACCCAGTACTTC.

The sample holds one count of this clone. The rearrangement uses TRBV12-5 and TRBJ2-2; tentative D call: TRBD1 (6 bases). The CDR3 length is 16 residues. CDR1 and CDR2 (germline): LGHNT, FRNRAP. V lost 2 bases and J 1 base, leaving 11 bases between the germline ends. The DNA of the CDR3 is TGTGCTAGTGGTTTGCTTACGGGACAGAACACCGGGGAGCTGTTTTTT. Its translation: CASGLLTGQNTGELFF.

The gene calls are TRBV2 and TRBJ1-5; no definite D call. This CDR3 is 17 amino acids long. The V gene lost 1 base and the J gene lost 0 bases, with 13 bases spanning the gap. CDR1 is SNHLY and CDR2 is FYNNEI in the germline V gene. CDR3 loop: CASSEVVMGDSNQPQHF. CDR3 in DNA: TGTGCCAGCAGTGAAGTAGTAATGGGAGATAGCAATCAGCCCCAGCATTTT.

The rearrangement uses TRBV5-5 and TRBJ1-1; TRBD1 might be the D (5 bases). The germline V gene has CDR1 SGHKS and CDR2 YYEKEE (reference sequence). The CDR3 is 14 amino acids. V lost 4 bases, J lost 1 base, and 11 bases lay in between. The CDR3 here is CASSRQTANTEAFF. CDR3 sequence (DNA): TGTGCCAGCAGCCGACAGACAGCGAACACTGAAGCTTTCTTT.

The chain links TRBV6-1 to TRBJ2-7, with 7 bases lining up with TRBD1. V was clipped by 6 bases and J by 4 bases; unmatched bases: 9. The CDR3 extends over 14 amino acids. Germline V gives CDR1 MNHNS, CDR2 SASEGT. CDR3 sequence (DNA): TGTGCCAGCAGGGTGACAGGGCGGGCTTACGAGCAGTACTTC. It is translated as CASRVTGRAYEQYF.

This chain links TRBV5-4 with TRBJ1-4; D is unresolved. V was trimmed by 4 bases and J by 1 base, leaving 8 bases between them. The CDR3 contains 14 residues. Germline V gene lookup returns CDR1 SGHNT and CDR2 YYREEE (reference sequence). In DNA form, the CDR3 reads TGTGCCAGCAGCATGGGTCTAACTAATGAAAAACTGTTTTTT. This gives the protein CASSMGLTNEKLFF.

The DNA of the CDR3 is TGTGCCAGCAGCCGGGACGGCACACCCCCAGATACGCAGTATTTT. This gives the protein CASSRDGTPPDTQYF. The genes are TRBV5-4 and TRBJ2-3; D could derive from TRBD1 or TRBD2 (5 bases each). Germline V gene data show CDR1 as SGHNT and CDR2 as YYREEE (reference sequence). CDR3 length equals 15 residues. Trimming took off 4 bases at V and 4 bases at J, with 16 bases between the two ends. Using reference TRBV5-4 and TRBJ2-3 for the parts outside the CDR3, the full variable domain is ETGVTQSPTHLIKTRGQQVTLRCSSQSGHNTVSWYQQALGQGPQFIFQYYREEENGRGNFPPRFSGLQFPNYSSELNVNALELDDSALYLCASSRDGTPPDTQYFGPGTRLTVL.

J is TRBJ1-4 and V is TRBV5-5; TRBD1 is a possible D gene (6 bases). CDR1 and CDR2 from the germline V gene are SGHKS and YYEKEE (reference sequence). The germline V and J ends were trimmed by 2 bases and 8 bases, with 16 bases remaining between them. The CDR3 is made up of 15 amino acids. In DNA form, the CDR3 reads TGTGCCAGCAGCTTACGGCAGGGGTGGGACGAAAAACTGTTTTTT. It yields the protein CASSLRQGWDEKLFF.

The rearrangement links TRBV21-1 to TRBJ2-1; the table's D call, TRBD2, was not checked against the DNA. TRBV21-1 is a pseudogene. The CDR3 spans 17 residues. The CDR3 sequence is CASNPPLAGAPADEQFF. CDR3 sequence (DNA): TGTGCCAGCAACCCCCCTCTAGCGGGTGCACCGGCGGATGAGCAGTTCTTC.

As DNA, the CDR3 is TGTGCCAGCAGCTCTACAACGACAGGTGTTTCTGAAGCTTTCTTT. It encodes CASSSTTTGVSEAFF. This chain links TRBV6-5 with TRBJ1-1, with D perhaps matching TRBD1 (6 bases). Trimming left V 6 bases short and J 6 bases short, with 20 bases between. CDR1 is MNHEY and CDR2 is SVGAGI in the germline V gene. The CDR3 totals 15 residues.

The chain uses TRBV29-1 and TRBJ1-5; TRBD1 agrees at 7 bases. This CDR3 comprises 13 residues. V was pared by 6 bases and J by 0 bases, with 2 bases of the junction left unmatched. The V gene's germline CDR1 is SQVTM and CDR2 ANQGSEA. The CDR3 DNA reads TGCAGCGTGGGGGACAGTAGCAATCAGCCCCAGCATTTT. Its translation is CSVGDSSNQPQHF.

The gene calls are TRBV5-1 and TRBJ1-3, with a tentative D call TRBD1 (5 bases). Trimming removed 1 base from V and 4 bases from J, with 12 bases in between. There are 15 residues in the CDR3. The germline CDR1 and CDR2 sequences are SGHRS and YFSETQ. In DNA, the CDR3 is TGCGCCAGCAGCTTGTCGCAGGGCGGGGGAAACACCATATATTTT. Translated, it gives CASSLSQGGGNTIYF.

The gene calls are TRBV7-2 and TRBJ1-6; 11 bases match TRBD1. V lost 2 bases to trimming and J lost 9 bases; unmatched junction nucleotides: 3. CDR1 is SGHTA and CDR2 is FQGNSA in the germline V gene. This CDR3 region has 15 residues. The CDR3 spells CASSLIGTGGSPLHF. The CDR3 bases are TGTGCCAGCAGCTTAATAGGGACAGGGGGTTCACCCCTCCACTTT.

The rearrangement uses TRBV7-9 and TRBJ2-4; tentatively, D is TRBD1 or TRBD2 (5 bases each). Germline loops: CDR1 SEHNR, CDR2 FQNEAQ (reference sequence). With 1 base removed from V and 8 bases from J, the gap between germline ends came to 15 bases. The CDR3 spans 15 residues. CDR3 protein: CASSLGWVMGDIQYF. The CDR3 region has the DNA TGTGCCAGCAGCTTAGGGTGGGTCATGGGGGACATTCAGTACTTC.